This passage covers 10 T cell receptor beta chains from one sample sequenced in a study of beta chain features in type 1 diabetes. Study results and limitations: In every one of the four CD4+ subsets, TCRB CDR3s were moderately but significantly shorter in Type 1 diabetes patients.

What was sequenced were expressed TCRB transcripts, since all of the isolated RNA had been reverse transcribed. Only in-frame clones appear in the TCRdb table, and some are missing; sequencing was by immunoSEQ multiplex PCR. The data show about 640,000 clones, 9.5% to 15% seen once. Antigen specificity for these receptors is unknown. Source material: naive CD4+ T cells from blood. The receptors were sampled from a young man with type 1 diabetes.

The chain uses TRBV10-3 and TRBJ2-2; D gene unclear. V dropped 4 bases and J dropped 2 bases, with 5 bases sitting between them. CDR1 and CDR2 from the germline V gene are ENHRY and SYGVKD. CDR3 length: 13 amino acids. CDR3 bases: TGTGCCATCAGTGTTGTAAACACCGGGGAGCTGTTTTTT. The encoded protein is CAISVVNTGELFF.

This clone was seen a handful of times. The V and J genes are TRBV7-9 and TRBJ2-3; D is unresolved. Germline assignment: CDR1 SEHNR and CDR2 FQNEAQ (reference sequence). V shed 4 bases and J shed 4 bases, with 12 bases lying between them. There are 14 residues in the CDR3. In DNA form, the CDR3 reads TGTGCCAGCAGCTCGGACCGAGACGCAGATACGCAGTATTTT. This encodes CASSSDRDADTQYF.

The chain combines TRBV6-6 with TRBJ2-7; 12 bases align to TRBD1. J lost 7 bases, V lost 6 bases, and 10 bases had no gene match. Germline CDR1 and CDR2: MNHNY and SVGAGI (reference sequence). The CDR3 runs 15 residues. This CDR3 reads CASSPPGQGAREQYF. As DNA, the CDR3 is TGTGCCAGCAGCCCCCCGGGACAGGGGGCTAGGGAGCAGTACTTC.

This clone was observed a few times. The chain recombines TRBV28 with TRBJ2-7; 11 positions match TRBD1. The V gene end was trimmed by 4 bases and the J gene end by 7 bases; junction bases not matched to a gene: 6. Germline values: CDR1 MDHEN, CDR2 SYDVKM. This CDR3 is built from 14 residues. CDR3 residues: CASSSLGQGDEQYF. CDR3 nucleotide sequence: TGTGCCAGCAGTTCCCTGGGACAGGGGGATGAGCAGTACTTC.

This clone was detected only a few times. The J gene is TRBJ2-3, the V gene TRBV6-6; TRBD2 matches at 10 bases. The CDR3 extends over 15 amino acids. CDR1 MNHNY and CDR2 SVGAGI come from the germline V gene (reference sequence). J gave up 2 bases and V 5 bases, and 4 bases lay outside the gene matches. CDR3 DNA sequence: TGTGCCAGCAGTCCCCTAGCGGGGGACACAGATACGCAGTATTTT. Protein sequence: CASSPLAGDTDTQYF.

This chain connects TRBV10-3 to TRBJ2-7; a weak D match, TRBD1 (5 bases). This CDR3 has 14 amino acids. V was shortened by 0 bases and J by 2 bases, with 8 bases between the two germline ends. Germline assignment: CDR1 ENHRY and CDR2 SYGVKD. Written as DNA, the CDR3 is TGTGCCATCAGTGAGTCGGCAGGGACCTACGAGCAGTACTTC. Protein product: CAISESAGTYEQYF.

The chain employs TRBV6-4 and TRBJ1-1, with 7 bases identical to TRBD1. Germline lookup yields CDR1 MRHNA and CDR2 SNTAGT. Trimming removed 4 bases from V and 3 bases from J; junction bases left unmatched: 2. The CDR3 sequence is 13 residues long. The CDR3 here is CASSATGDTEAFF. The CDR3 nucleotides are TGTGCCAGCAGTGCCACAGGGGACACTGAAGCTTTCTTT.

This clone was observed a handful of times. J is TRBJ1-2 and V is TRBV7-8, with D perhaps matching TRBD1 (5 bases). Germline CDR1 and CDR2: SGHVS and FQNEAQ. The CDR3 loop spans 12 amino acids. Trimming pared 3 bases from V and 11 bases from J, leaving 13 bases between. The CDR3 loop is CASSLLGRGYTF. CDR3 DNA: TGTGCCAGCAGCTTGTTAGGGAGGGGATACACCTTC.

The chain joins TRBV10-3 to TRBJ2-3, with 10 bases lining up with TRBD1. This CDR3 is built from 18 residues. V shed 2 bases, J shed 5 bases, and the junction held 13 bases outside the gene matches. Germline assignment: CDR1 ENHRY and CDR2 SYGVKD. Here the CDR3 reads CAISEAREGTGEGDTQYF. The CDR3 DNA sequence: TGTGCCATCAGTGAGGCCCGAGAAGGGACAGGGGAAGGAGATACGCAGTATTTT.

The table lists this clone with a few counts. In the same sample, other DNA sequences code for this CDR3. J is TRBJ1-2 and V is TRBV2; 7 bases fit TRBD1. CDR3 length: 12 amino acids. Germline CDR1 is SNHLY and CDR2 is FYNNEI. V lost 4 bases, J lost 4 bases, and 0 bases stayed unmatched. The CDR3 DNA is TGTGCCAGCAGTGGACAGGGCTATGGCTACACCTTC. Protein product: CASSGQGYGYTF.